Listed below are T cell receptor beta chains from one sample, sequenced in a study of beta chain features in type 1 diabetes. Using immunoSEQ multiplex PCR, the repertoire was profiled, and TCRdb retains in-frame clones only, with some absent. The sample includes more than 300,000 clones, approximately 8% of them seen just once. Sequencing was done on a sample of central memory CD4+ T cells from blood. These receptor sequences come from a woman younger than 35 in good health. The CDR3 runs from the conserved cysteine through the conserved F or W. The D gene is left open where the match is weak. Clone size is shown for a subset of rows, as once, few, many or a class of expanded clone.

j_gene	d_gene	v_gene	abundance	CDR3aa	CDR3nt
TRBJ2-6	-	TRBV5-1	-	CASSGTGSSGANGLTF	TGCGCCAGCAGCGGAACAGGGAGCTCTGGGGCCAACGGCCTGACTTTC
TRBJ2-2	-	TRBV7-2	-	CASSSLPGNTGELFF	TGTGCCAGCAGCTCCCTTCCGGGGAACACCGGGGAGCTGTTTTTT
TRBJ1-1	-	TRBV18	few	CASSGSTGNTEAFF	TGTGCCAGCTCAGGATCGACAGGGAACACTGAAGCTTTCTTT
TRBJ1-5	-	TRBV19	few	CASSTGSTRLNQPQHF	TGTGCCAGTAGTACTGGCTCCACTCGCCTCAATCAGCCCCAGCATTTT
TRBJ2-3	TRBD2	TRBV29-1	few	CSVSILAGTDTQYF	TGCAGCGTTTCCATACTAGCGGGGACAGATACGCAGTATTTT
TRBJ2-3	-	TRBV7-3	-	CASSLGGPGTDTQYF	TGTGCCAGCAGCTTAGGAGGTCCGGGGACAGATACGCAGTATTTT
TRBJ2-1	-	TRBV2	few	CARGRDQYNEQFF	TGTGCCAGGGGACGGGACCAATACAATGAGCAGTTCTTC
TRBJ2-3	-	TRBV7-3	-	CASSLGVQDTQYF	TGTGCCAGCAGCTTAGGGGTCCAAGATACGCAGTATTTT
TRBJ2-2	-	TRBV5-1	-	CASSFVLGSGGELFF	TGCGCCAGCAGCTTCGTTCTAGGGTCCGGCGGGGAGCTGTTTTTT
TRBJ2-7	TRBD2	TRBV10-3	many	CAITGTSGNGEQYF	TGTGCCATAACCGGGACTAGCGGGAATGGCGAGCAGTACTTC
TRBJ2-1	-	TRBV14	many	CASSAIRGFSGQFF	TGTGCCAGCAGCGCAATCCGTGGTTTTTCGGGGCAGTTCTTC
TRBJ2-5	-	TRBV25-1	-	CASRGGTHYWETQYF	TGTGCCAGCAGGGGCGGGACCCATTATTGGGAGACCCAGTACTTC
TRBJ2-2	TRBD1	TRBV4-3	-	CASSQGRQGAGGELFF	TGCGCCAGCAGCCAAGGGAGACAGGGGGCAGGCGGGGAGCTGTTTTTT
TRBJ2-2	-	TRBV12-5	-	CASGLNTGELFF	TGTGCTAGCGGCCTTAACACCGGGGAGCTGTTTTTT
TRBJ2-5	-	TRBV9	-	CASSVGELFQETQYF	TGTGCCAGCAGCGTAGGGGAGCTATTCCAAGAGACCCAGTACTTC
TRBJ2-7	TRBD2	TRBV28	-	CASTPTSGRRYF	TGTGCCAGCACCCCGACTAGCGGGAGAAGGTACTTC
TRBJ1-2	-	TRBV6-1	few	CASSFSGAYGYTF	TGTGCCAGCAGTTTCTCTGGGGCCTATGGCTACACCTTC
TRBJ1-2	-	TRBV5-1	few	CASSFEIRVSGQGGGYTF	TGCGCCAGCAGCTTTGAGATACGGGTGTCCGGGCAGGGAGGAGGCTACACCTTC
TRBJ2-5	TRBD2	TRBV6-6	many	CASSITSGRPKEYF	TGTGCCAGCAGTATAACTAGCGGGAGGCCCAAGGAATACTTC
TRBJ1-1	-	TRBV10-3	-	CAISAGLLGTEAFF	TGTGCCATCAGTGCCGGACTGCTAGGGACTGAAGCTTTCTTT
TRBJ1-2	-	TRBV5-5	few	CASSLGTGSSNNGYTF	TGTGCCAGCAGCTTGGGCACAGGGTCGTCAAACAATGGCTACACCTTC
TRBJ1-3	TRBD1	TRBV9	-	CASSRQGGVDGNTIYF	TGTGCCAGCAGCAGACAGGGAGGGGTTGATGGAAACACCATATATTTT
TRBJ2-1	TRBD2	TRBV4-2	few	CASSQVSRLAGTEQFF	TGTGCCAGCAGCCAAGTGTCGAGACTAGCGGGAACTGAGCAGTTCTTC
TRBJ2-5	TRBD2	TRBV4-2	-	CASSLRLAGEGETQYF	TGTGCCAGCAGCCTTAGACTAGCGGGAGAGGGTGAGACCCAGTACTTC
TRBJ1-3	-	TRBV7-8	-	CASSPWGSNSGNTIYF	TGTGCCAGCAGCCCTTGGGGGTCTAACTCTGGAAACACCATATATTTT
TRBJ2-5	TRBD1	TRBV5-1	-	CASSWGDRATETQYF	TGCGCCAGCAGCTGGGGCGACAGGGCAACAGAGACCCAGTACTTC
TRBJ1-2	-	TRBV28	-	CASSSNYGYTF	TGTGCCAGCAGTAGTAACTATGGCTACACCTTC
TRBJ2-7	TRBD2	TRBV28	many	CASSLTGTSNYEQYF	TGTGCCAGCAGTCTCACCGGGACTAGCAACTACGAGCAGTACTTC
TRBJ2-7	-	TRBV2	-	CASCKITSSYEQYF	TGTGCCAGCTGCAAAATCACGAGCTCCTACGAGCAGTACTTC
TRBJ2-6	-	TRBV11-1	-	CASSLVVRPRSSGANVLTF	TGTGCCAGCAGCTTAGTGGTACGCCCTCGGAGCTCTGGGGCCAACGTCCTGACTTTC
TRBJ1-1	-	TRBV10-3	-	CASSGTTEAFF	TGTGCCAGCAGTGGGACCACTGAAGCTTTCTTT
TRBJ2-1	-	TRBV7-2	-	CASSLGGRLQFF	TGTGCCAGCAGCTTAGGGGGTCGGTTGCAGTTCTTC